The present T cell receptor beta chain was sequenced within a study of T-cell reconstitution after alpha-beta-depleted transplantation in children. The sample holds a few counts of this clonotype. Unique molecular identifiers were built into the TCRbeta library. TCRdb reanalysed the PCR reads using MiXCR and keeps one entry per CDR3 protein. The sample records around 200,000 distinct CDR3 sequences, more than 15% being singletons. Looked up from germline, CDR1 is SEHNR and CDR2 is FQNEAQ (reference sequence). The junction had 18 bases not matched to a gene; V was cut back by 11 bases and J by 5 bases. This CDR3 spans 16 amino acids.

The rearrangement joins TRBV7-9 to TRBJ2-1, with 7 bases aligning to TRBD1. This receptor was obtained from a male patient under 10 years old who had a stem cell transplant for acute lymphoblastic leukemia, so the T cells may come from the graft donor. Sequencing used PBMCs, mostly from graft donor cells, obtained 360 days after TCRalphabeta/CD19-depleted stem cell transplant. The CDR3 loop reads CAGQKGALKNNNEQFF. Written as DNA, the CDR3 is TGTGCCGGTCAAAAGGGGGCACTAAAAAATAACAATGAGCAGTTCTTC.